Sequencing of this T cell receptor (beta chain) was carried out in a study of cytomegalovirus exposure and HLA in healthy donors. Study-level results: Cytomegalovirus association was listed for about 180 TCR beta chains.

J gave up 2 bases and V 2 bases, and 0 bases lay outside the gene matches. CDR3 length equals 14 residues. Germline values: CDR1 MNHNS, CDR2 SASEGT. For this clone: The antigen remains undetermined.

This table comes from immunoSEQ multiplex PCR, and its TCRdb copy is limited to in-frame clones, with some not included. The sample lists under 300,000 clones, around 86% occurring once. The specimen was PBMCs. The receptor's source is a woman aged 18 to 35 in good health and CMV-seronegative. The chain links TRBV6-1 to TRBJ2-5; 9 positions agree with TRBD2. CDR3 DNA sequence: TGTGCCAGCAGTGAAACTAGCGGGCAAGAGACCCAGTACTTC. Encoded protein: CASSETSGQETQYF.